This T cell receptor beta chain derives from a study of blood T cells in healthy people across ages (dated by TCRdb to between 2015 and 2017). For the study in its entirety: Template switching captured roughly one uniquely barcoded TCR beta cDNA molecule per two T cells in model experiments. To avoid experimental bias, donors of different ages were spread randomly across the sequencing lanes. The study analyzed two additional independent replicas of 1 million unique cDNA reads from the same blood draw for two donors, one aged 18 to 30 and one aged 80 or older. The study measured age-related changes in TCR beta repertoire diversity using deep sequencing normalized with unique cDNA molecular identifiers. Four age groups were formed from the donors: young (average about 16 years), middle-aged (approximately 40), aged (62) and long-lived (less than 85). Paper-wide results and their limitations: The CMV infection status of donors was not known, potentially confounding age-related changes in expanded clonotypes. There was a strong correlation between observed TCR beta diversity and the percentage of naive T cells measured by flow cytometry. Observed TCR beta diversity per million T cells fell roughly linearly with age, and a significant reduction was already apparent by age around 40. Compared with the aged group, the long-lived group had more naive CD4+ T cells, fewer expanded clones and increased TCR diversity, a pattern suggesting age selection. Estimates of total diversity based on one million sequenced T cells were regarded as lower bounds and as underestimates. Bulk unsorted PBMC profiling prevented conclusive comparison of naive and antigen-experienced compartments.

Reading the germline V gene (reference sequence) gives CDR1 GTSNPN and CDR2 SVGIG. The CDR3 runs 13 amino acids, cysteine and phenylalanine included. The retained sequence is limited to the CDR3, 39 bases, with the frame set at the first base. V is pruned by 6 bases and J by 4 bases, leaving 6 bases of the junction without a gene match. Library construction relied on 5' RACE. Sequencing used an Illumina HiSeq 2500. A second about 7 to 11 cycle PCR used a sample-barcoded 5' primer and a J-beta primer mix. Each TCR beta cDNA molecule received a unique molecular identifier from a template-switch 5' adaptor carrying 12 random nucleotides. Each sample yielded at least 3 million CDR3-containing paired-end reads. The Mint cDNA synthesis kit, primed by a TRBC-specific oligonucleotide, was used to synthesize first-strand cDNA from all RNA. Following uracil-DNA glycosylase treatment, all cDNA underwent a first 18-cycle PCR with the universal primers M1SS and BC2_uni_R. In the source study's methods: Normalization of each sample was performed by random selection of 1 million high-quality reads, each carrying a distinct molecular identifier. Instead of being binned into consensus sequences, reads with shared molecular identifiers were discarded. MiTCR, set to a Q25 quality threshold and the strictest error-elimination algorithm, was used for CDR3 identification, clonotype clustering and error correction. Lower-bound total TCR beta diversity was estimated with a nonparametric unseen species model using Euler transformation. The raw public data were reprocessed by TCRdb itself: fastp quality trimming at Q25, MiXCR clonotype calling, in-frame beta chains only. For every CDR3 protein sequence, its rows merge into one entry that carries the most common genes and DNA. The V and J calls were not made by the authors but by TCRdb's processing. For this sample there are about 1 million distinct CDR3 sequences; less than 50% appear just once. Of the sample, 15% to 20% is held by the ten largest clones.

The 39 donors, aged about 6 to 100 years, were systemically healthy Caucasian individuals from Russia. Each donor gave ten milliliters of peripheral blood, collected into EDTA-treated Vacutainer tubes. Ficoll-Paque density-gradient centrifugation was used to isolate PBMCs, with at least 6.5 million per sample. Trizol reagent was used to extract total RNA from PBMCs, with at least 5.5 micrograms per sample. For every donor, an aliquot of PBMCs went through flow cytometry to measure the percentages of naive CD45RAhigh/CD27high T cells. Concerning this clonotype: It lacks a known antigen. The input lacks base qualities; no much larger clone sits a single base away.

The rearrangement joined TRBV30 to TRBJ2-7; TRBD1 fits 10 bases in the junction. Source material: blood. The receptor was derived from a woman between 55 and 75 years old in good health. The DNA reads as follows: TGTGCCTGCAGGACAGGGGGGTATTACGAGCAGTACTTC. Its protein reads: CACRTGGYYEQYF. The full variable domain, completed from the reference TRBV30 and TRBJ2-7 proteins outside the CDR3, reads SQTIHQWPATLVQPVGSPLSLECTVEGTSNPNLYWYRQAAGRGLQLLFYSVGIGQISSEVPQNLSASRPQDRQFILSSKKLLLSDSGFYLCACRTGGYYEQYFGPGTRLTVT.